Presented here are 12 T cell receptor beta chains from one specimen sequenced in a study of cytomegalovirus exposure and HLA in healthy donors. The PCR was carried out with 60 Vbeta primers and 13 Jbeta primers. Sequenced by immunoSEQ multiplex PCR; TCRdb stores in-frame clones only, minus some. The sample yields about 210,000 clones, of which the top ten take up approximately 1%. Material: PBMCs. All receptors derive from a woman younger than 45 in good health and CMV-seropositive.

J is TRBJ2-7 and V is TRBV5-1; 7 nucleotides align to TRBD1. From germline, CDR1 is SGHRS and CDR2 YFSETQ. Trimming at V came to 4 bases and at J to 3 bases, leaving 10 bases not matched to a gene. The CDR3 consists of 15 residues. As DNA, the CDR3 is TGCGCCAGCAGCCCCGGTCCCGGGACAGACTACGAGCAGTACTTC. Translating it yields CASSPGPGTDYEQYF.

The chain employs TRBV4-3 and TRBJ2-7; 7 bases fit TRBD2. V gave up 1 base and J gave up 5 bases; unmatched junction bases: 5. This CDR3 is built from 14 residues. CDR1 is LGHNA and CDR2 is YSLEER in the germline V gene. The CDR3 DNA reads TGCGCCAGCAGCCAAGCCGGGAGGCGGAACGAGCAGTACTTC. Its translation: CASSQAGRRNEQYF.

The chain combines TRBV11-2 with TRBJ2-1; D unresolved. V was shortened by 5 bases and J by 10 bases, with 12 bases between the two germline ends. Germline values: CDR1 SGHAT, CDR2 FQNNGV. The CDR3 length is 12 residues. The CDR3 nucleotides are TGTGCCAGCAGCCCTTTTAAGCGCGAGCAGTTCTTC. It specifies CASSPFKREQFF.

The V gene is TRBV18, the J gene TRBJ1-2; possibly TRBD1 for D (6 bases). This CDR3 comprises 13 residues. Trimming left V 0 bases short and J 8 bases short, with 10 bases between. The germline V gene encodes CDR1 KGHSH and CDR2 LQKENI. CDR3 nucleotide sequence: TGTGCCAGCTCACCACCGGCAGGGGACGGCTACACCTTC. It specifies CASSPPAGDGYTF.

The V call is TRBV18, the J call TRBJ2-6; TRBD1 matches at 10 bases. This CDR3 is built from 18 residues. In germline, CDR1 is KGHSH, CDR2 LQKENI. J gave up 2 bases and V 2 bases, and 6 bases lay outside the gene matches. The CDR3 reads CASSPVGTGEPGANVLTF. CDR3 in DNA: TGTGCCAGCTCACCAGTAGGGACAGGGGAACCTGGGGCCAACGTCCTGACTTTC.

The chain carries TRBV15 and TRBJ2-7, with 10 bases that match TRBD1. Germline V lookup: CDR1 LNHNV, CDR2 YYDKDF (reference sequence). CDR3 size: 16 residues. Trimming cost V 0 bases and J 4 bases; bases outside gene matches: 6. This CDR3 is CATSRDSGDRGYEQYF. The CDR3 DNA is TGTGCCACCAGCAGAGATTCCGGGGACAGGGGATACGAGCAGTACTTC.

The chain recombines TRBV7-2 with TRBJ1-1; 8 bases are a match to TRBD1. This CDR3 contains 13 residues. Unmatched junction bases numbered 2, after V lost 4 bases and J lost 4 bases. CDR1 is SGHTA and CDR2 is FQGNSA in the germline V gene. The CDR3 nucleotides are TGTGCCAGCAGCTGGACAGGGTTCACTGAAGCTTTCTTT. This codes for CASSWTGFTEAFF. The full variable domain, rest sourced from reference TRBV7-2 and TRBJ1-1, is GAGVSQSPSNKVTEKGKDVELRCDPISGHTALYWYRQSLGQGLEFLIYFQGNSAPDKSGLPSDRFSAERTGGSVSTLTIQRTQQEDSAVYLCASSWTGFTEAFFGQGTRLTVV.

The rearrangement uses TRBV28 and TRBJ2-1; TRBD2 agrees at 9 bases. In germline, CDR1 is MDHEN, CDR2 SYDVKM. The CDR3 is made up of 16 amino acids. J was trimmed by 10 bases and V by 4 bases; bases with no gene match: 14. In DNA form, the CDR3 reads TGTGCCAGCAGTTCCCCCCTGGGGCTAGCGGGAATAGAGCAGTTCTTC. Translation: CASSSPLGLAGIEQFF.

The V gene is TRBV9, the J gene TRBJ2-3; unclear D gene. V lost 0 bases and J 0 bases, leaving 11 bases between the germline ends. This CDR3 contains 16 residues. The germline V gene has CDR1 SGDLS and CDR2 YYNGEE. The CDR3 DNA reads as TGTGCCAGCAGCGTAGGTTTGGGCACTAGCACAGATACGCAGTATTTT. Protein product: CASSVGLGTSTDTQYF.

The rearrangement joins TRBV15 to TRBJ1-2; tentatively, D is TRBD1 (6 bases). The length of the CDR3 is 15 residues. Between the trimmed V and J ends, which lost 0 bases and 7 bases, there was a span of 15 bases. CDR1 and CDR2 (germline): LNHNV, YYDKDF (reference sequence). The CDR3: CATSRDRGGAPGYTF. The CDR3 region has the DNA TGTGCCACCAGCAGAGATCGGGGGGGCGCCCCTGGCTACACCTTC.

The genes are TRBV11-2 and TRBJ2-6; no reliable D call. From germline, CDR1 is SGHAT and CDR2 FQNNGV. V lost 2 bases to trimming and J lost 0 bases, with 5 bases between them. The CDR3 has 15 residues. CDR3 protein: CASSLIGSGANVLTF. DNA for the CDR3: TGTGCCAGCAGCTTAATCGGCTCTGGGGCCAACGTCCTGACTTTC.

The CDR3 loop is CASSPTQGEGGYTF. The DNA of the CDR3 is TGTGCCAGCTCACCTACTCAAGGGGAGGGAGGCTACACCTTC. The rearrangement joins TRBV18 to TRBJ1-2; possible D gene TRBD1, 5 bases. The germline V gene encodes CDR1 KGHSH and CDR2 LQKENI. The CDR3 length is 14 residues. V lost 3 bases to trimming and J lost 8 bases, with 16 bases between them.